Sequencing of this TCR beta chain was carried out in a study of cytomegalovirus exposure and HLA in healthy donors. The overall study: As released early, the data held about 85 million unique TCRs from HLA-typed donors. Genetic ancestry analysis placed around four fifths of the approximately 390 donors that were genotyped in the Caucasian-associated cluster. Study outcomes and limitations: Earlier findings revealed that most TCR beta V segments proved productive either about 90% or about 30% of the time.

Researchers ran the PCR with 60 Vbeta and 13 Jbeta primers. Libraries were prepared by immunoSEQ multiplex PCR; TCRdb keeps only in-frame clonotypes and omits some of them. This repertoire shows roughly 100,000 clones, roughly four fifths found once; its top ten account for around 6%. V lost 0 bases, J lost 0 bases, and 8 bases stayed unmatched. The germline V gene has CDR1 SGHNT and CDR2 YENEEA. CDR3 length: 18 amino acids. This clone was counted a few times. Its antigen is unidentified. The chain employs TRBV11-3 and TRBJ2-1; the match to TRBD2 covers 7 bases. This TCR was sampled from a woman aged 18-29 years in good health and CMV-seropositive. Specimen: PBMCs. The CDR3 spells CASSLDQGGSTSYNEQFF. The CDR3 region has the DNA TGTGCCAGCAGCTTAGATCAGGGAGGGAGTACCTCCTACAATGAGCAGTTCTTC.